The next 20 T cell receptor beta chains were all read from a single sample in a study of beta chain features in type 1 diabetes. Findings of the study overall: People with Type 1 diabetes carried modestly yet significantly shorter TCRB CDR3s in all four CD4+ subsets.

The authors reverse transcribed all of the isolated RNA, so sequencing captured expressed TCRB transcripts. Sequenced by immunoSEQ multiplex PCR; TCRdb stores in-frame clones only, minus some. The table shows around 250,000 clones, with approximately 25% occurring only once. Antigens for these TCRs are unknown. Sequenced material: naive CD4+ T cells from blood. These receptors were collected from a woman in her twenties or thirties with type 1 diabetes.

With respect to this clone: The sample carries other DNA sequences with the same CDR3. This chain joins TRBV18 and TRBJ2-5; a possible D gene is TRBD1 (5 bases). The CDR3 runs to 14 residues. Germline loops: CDR1 KGHSH, CDR2 LQKENI. V lost 1 base and J 2 bases, leaving 8 bases between the germline ends. The CDR3 protein is CASSPRQGQETQYF. CDR3 nucleotide sequence: TGTGCCAGCTCACCACGGCAGGGTCAAGAGACCCAGTACTTC.

This clone turned up a few times. The chain carries TRBV6-5 and TRBJ2-1, with 8 bases aligning to TRBD2. Unmatched junction bases numbered 11, after V lost 8 bases and J lost 8 bases. The CDR3 is 14 residues long. Per germline, CDR1 MNHEY and CDR2 SVGAGI. The CDR3 here is CASALSGSFYEQFF. The CDR3 nucleotides are TGTGCCAGCGCCCTCAGCGGGAGCTTCTATGAGCAGTTCTTC.

This rearrangement joins TRBV7-9 to TRBJ1-2; D unresolved. V was shortened by 0 bases and J by 8 bases, with 13 bases between the two germline ends. CDR1 and CDR2 (germline): SEHNR, FQNEAQ (reference sequence). The CDR3 has 14 residues. The CDR3, as DNA: TGTGCCAGCAGCTTAGCCCTCGGGGAAGGAGGCTACACCTTC. Residues: CASSLALGEGGYTF.

Notes on this clone: The identical CDR3 is also encoded by other nucleotide sequences in the sample. The V gene is TRBV30, the J gene TRBJ1-2; D is unresolved. CDR1 and CDR2 from the germline V gene are GTSNPN and SVGIG (reference sequence). The length of the CDR3 is 12 residues. V was pared by 1 base and J by 4 bases, with 7 bases between. CDR3 DNA sequence: TGTGCCTGGAGTGCGGGTCCCTATGGCTACACCTTC. Translated, it gives CAWSAGPYGYTF.

In this sample, this clone turned up a few times. The rearrangement joins TRBV30 to TRBJ1-5, with D hard to call. Germline CDR1 GTSNPN, CDR2 SVGIG (reference sequence). The CDR3 has 13 amino acids. Trimming shortened V by 0 bases and J by 5 bases, and 8 bases separated the two germline ends. The CDR3 loop is CAWSVERDQPQHF. As DNA, the CDR3 is TGTGCCTGGAGTGTAGAGCGGGATCAGCCCCAGCATTTT.

V usage is TRBV27 and J usage is TRBJ1-5; 7 nucleotides align to TRBD1. The CDR3 is 16 amino acids. Germline V gives CDR1 MNHEY, CDR2 SMNVEV (reference sequence). The junction had 11 bases not matched to a gene; V was cut back by 6 bases and J by 3 bases. The CDR3 here is CASRDKGADVNQPQHF. The CDR3 coding sequence is TGTGCCAGCAGAGATAAGGGGGCCGATGTCAATCAGCCCCAGCATTTT.

There are a few counts of this clone. The chain has TRBV5-1 and TRBJ2-7, with 9 bases matching TRBD1. Per germline, CDR1 SGHRS and CDR2 YFSETQ. Trimming took 2 bases from V and 7 from J; bases not matched to a gene: 10. The CDR3 runs 15 residues. CDR3 in amino acids: CASSFATGGNGEQYF. The CDR3 nucleotides are TGCGCCAGCAGCTTCGCTACAGGGGGCAATGGGGAGCAGTACTTC.

The chain employs TRBV25-1 and TRBJ2-3, with 8 positions matching TRBD2. Germline values: CDR1 MGHDK, CDR2 SYGVNS. V dropped 1 base and J dropped 8; count of bases not matched to a gene: 14. This CDR3 has 17 amino acids. The CDR3 is CASSELRGTRWRGTQYF. CDR3 nucleotides: TGTGCCAGCAGTGAATTAAGGGGGACTAGATGGCGTGGTACGCAGTATTTT.

The rearrangement links TRBV6-5 to TRBJ2-3; TRBD2 agrees at 9 bases. Per the germline V gene, CDR1 is MNHEY and CDR2 is SVGAGI. The CDR3 runs to 14 residues. Trimming removed 6 bases from V and 2 bases from J; junction bases left unmatched: 3. CDR3 DNA sequence: TGTGCCAGCAGACCGGGACTAGCCACAGATACGCAGTATTTT. It codes for CASRPGLATDTQYF.

About this clone itself: Within the sample, other DNA sequences also encode this same CDR3. The V call is TRBV28, the J call TRBJ2-5, with 7 bases that match TRBD2. The germline CDR1 and CDR2 sequences are MDHEN and SYDVKM. J gave up 5 bases and V 2 bases, and 2 bases lay outside the gene matches. The CDR3 contains 13 residues. The CDR3 DNA reads as TGTGCCAGCAGTTTAGGGAGGGTTGAGACCCAGTACTTC. Translated: CASSLGRVETQYF.

The chain recombines TRBV28 with TRBJ2-5; TRBD1 matches at 12 bases. Trimming cost V 10 bases and J 4 bases; bases outside gene matches: 16. Germline V gene sequence: CDR1 MDHEN, CDR2 SYDVKM. This CDR3 spans 17 amino acids. The CDR3 sequence is CATAIRLGGQGAETQYF. CDR3 bases: TGTGCCACCGCTATTAGATTGGGGGGACAGGGGGCAGAGACCCAGTACTTC.

The chain carries TRBV28 and TRBJ2-3; TRBD2 matches at 7 bases. This CDR3 is 14 amino acids long. Germline loops: CDR1 MDHEN, CDR2 SYDVKM. Unmatched junction bases numbered 4, after V lost 5 bases and J lost 2 bases. This CDR3 is CASSTRDYTDTQYF. As DNA, the CDR3 is TGTGCCAGCAGTACAAGGGACTACACAGATACGCAGTATTTT.

This clone was observed a few times. V is TRBV21-1 and J is TRBJ1-1; the table names TRBD1, a call not compared with the DNA. TRBV21-1 is a documented pseudogene. The CDR3 has 17 amino acids. The DNA for the CDR3 is TGTGCCAGCAGCAAAGGCTCCTATTGCCCGACAAACACTGAAGCTTTCTTT. It codes for CASSKGSYCPTNTEAFF.

This clone has a handful of counts. The gene calls are TRBV2 and TRBJ2-1, with a tentative D call TRBD1 (6 bases). This CDR3 contains 14 residues. Germline CDR1 SNHLY, CDR2 FYNNEI. V lost 8 bases to trimming and J lost 9 bases, with 20 bases between them. CDR3: CASLPGTLSVEQFF. CDR3 coding DNA: TGTGCCAGCTTACCCGGGACATTAAGCGTTGAGCAGTTCTTC. The whole variable domain, filled in from reference TRBV2 and TRBJ2-1, reads EPEVTQTPSHQVTQMGQEVILRCVPISNHLYFYWYRQILGQKVEFLVSFYNNEISEKSEIFDDQFSVERPDGSNFTLKIRSTKLEDSAMYFCASLPGTLSVEQFFGPGTRLTVL.

This clone has just a few counts. The chain recombines TRBV7-9 with TRBJ2-3; a weak D match, TRBD1 (5 bases). The CDR3 length is 14 residues. V shed 5 bases and J shed 1 base, with 10 bases lying between them. Looked up from germline, CDR1 is SEHNR and CDR2 is FQNEAQ (reference sequence). The CDR3 DNA is TGTGCCAGCAGCCAGACAGCACGCACAGATACGCAGTATTTT. Its translation: CASSQTARTDTQYF.

The V gene is TRBV10-3, the J gene TRBJ2-7, with 10 bases identical to TRBD2. The CDR3 has 15 residues. Germline V CDR1 and CDR2: ENHRY, SYGVKD. V lost 0 bases to trimming and J lost 7 bases; unmatched junction nucleotides: 6. As DNA, the CDR3 is TGTGCCATCAGTGAGTCGGGTCTAGCGGGAGTGGAGCAGTACTTC. Translation: CAISESGLAGVEQYF.

A note on this clone: Other DNA sequences of this sample code for an identical CDR3. The J gene is TRBJ1-2, the V gene TRBV5-4; 7 bases are shared with TRBD1. Germline V lookup: CDR1 SGHNT, CDR2 YYREEE (reference sequence). The length of the CDR3 is 13 residues. V lost 4 bases to trimming and J lost 2 bases; unmatched junction nucleotides: 2. This CDR3 reads CASSRDRNYGYTF. Written as DNA, the CDR3 is TGTGCCAGCAGCAGGGACAGAAACTATGGCTACACCTTC.

This clone has just a few counts. No DNA is shown, since the ends of the CDR3 on it are uncertain; the CDR3 is the one TCRdb lists. The genes are TRBV9 and TRBJ1-2; TRBD1 reflects the table's D call only, with no check against the DNA. Germline V gene data show CDR1 as SGDLS and CDR2 as YYNGEE. The length of the CDR3 is 14 amino acids, counting both ends. The CDR3: CASSVVGQGSTRTF.

This clone was found a few times. The chain couples TRBV11-1 to TRBJ1-2; tentative D call: TRBD1 (5 bases). Trimming stripped 1 base from V and 4 bases from J, with 16 bases between. This CDR3 region has 16 residues. Germline V gene lookup returns CDR1 SGHAT and CDR2 FQDESV (reference sequence). DNA of the CDR3: TGTGCCAGCAGCTTAGAGGCCGCCCAGGGCGGCTATGGCTACACCTTC. It yields the protein CASSLEAAQGGYGYTF.

This chain links TRBV7-6 with TRBJ2-7; no definite D call. V was trimmed by 2 bases and J by 0 bases, leaving 11 bases between them. The CDR3 runs to 15 residues. Germline-derived CDR1 and CDR2 are SGHVS and FNYEAQ. The CDR3 loop reads CASSLLPTTSYEQYF. CDR3 DNA: TGTGCCAGCAGCTTATTGCCTACTACCTCCTACGAGCAGTACTTC.